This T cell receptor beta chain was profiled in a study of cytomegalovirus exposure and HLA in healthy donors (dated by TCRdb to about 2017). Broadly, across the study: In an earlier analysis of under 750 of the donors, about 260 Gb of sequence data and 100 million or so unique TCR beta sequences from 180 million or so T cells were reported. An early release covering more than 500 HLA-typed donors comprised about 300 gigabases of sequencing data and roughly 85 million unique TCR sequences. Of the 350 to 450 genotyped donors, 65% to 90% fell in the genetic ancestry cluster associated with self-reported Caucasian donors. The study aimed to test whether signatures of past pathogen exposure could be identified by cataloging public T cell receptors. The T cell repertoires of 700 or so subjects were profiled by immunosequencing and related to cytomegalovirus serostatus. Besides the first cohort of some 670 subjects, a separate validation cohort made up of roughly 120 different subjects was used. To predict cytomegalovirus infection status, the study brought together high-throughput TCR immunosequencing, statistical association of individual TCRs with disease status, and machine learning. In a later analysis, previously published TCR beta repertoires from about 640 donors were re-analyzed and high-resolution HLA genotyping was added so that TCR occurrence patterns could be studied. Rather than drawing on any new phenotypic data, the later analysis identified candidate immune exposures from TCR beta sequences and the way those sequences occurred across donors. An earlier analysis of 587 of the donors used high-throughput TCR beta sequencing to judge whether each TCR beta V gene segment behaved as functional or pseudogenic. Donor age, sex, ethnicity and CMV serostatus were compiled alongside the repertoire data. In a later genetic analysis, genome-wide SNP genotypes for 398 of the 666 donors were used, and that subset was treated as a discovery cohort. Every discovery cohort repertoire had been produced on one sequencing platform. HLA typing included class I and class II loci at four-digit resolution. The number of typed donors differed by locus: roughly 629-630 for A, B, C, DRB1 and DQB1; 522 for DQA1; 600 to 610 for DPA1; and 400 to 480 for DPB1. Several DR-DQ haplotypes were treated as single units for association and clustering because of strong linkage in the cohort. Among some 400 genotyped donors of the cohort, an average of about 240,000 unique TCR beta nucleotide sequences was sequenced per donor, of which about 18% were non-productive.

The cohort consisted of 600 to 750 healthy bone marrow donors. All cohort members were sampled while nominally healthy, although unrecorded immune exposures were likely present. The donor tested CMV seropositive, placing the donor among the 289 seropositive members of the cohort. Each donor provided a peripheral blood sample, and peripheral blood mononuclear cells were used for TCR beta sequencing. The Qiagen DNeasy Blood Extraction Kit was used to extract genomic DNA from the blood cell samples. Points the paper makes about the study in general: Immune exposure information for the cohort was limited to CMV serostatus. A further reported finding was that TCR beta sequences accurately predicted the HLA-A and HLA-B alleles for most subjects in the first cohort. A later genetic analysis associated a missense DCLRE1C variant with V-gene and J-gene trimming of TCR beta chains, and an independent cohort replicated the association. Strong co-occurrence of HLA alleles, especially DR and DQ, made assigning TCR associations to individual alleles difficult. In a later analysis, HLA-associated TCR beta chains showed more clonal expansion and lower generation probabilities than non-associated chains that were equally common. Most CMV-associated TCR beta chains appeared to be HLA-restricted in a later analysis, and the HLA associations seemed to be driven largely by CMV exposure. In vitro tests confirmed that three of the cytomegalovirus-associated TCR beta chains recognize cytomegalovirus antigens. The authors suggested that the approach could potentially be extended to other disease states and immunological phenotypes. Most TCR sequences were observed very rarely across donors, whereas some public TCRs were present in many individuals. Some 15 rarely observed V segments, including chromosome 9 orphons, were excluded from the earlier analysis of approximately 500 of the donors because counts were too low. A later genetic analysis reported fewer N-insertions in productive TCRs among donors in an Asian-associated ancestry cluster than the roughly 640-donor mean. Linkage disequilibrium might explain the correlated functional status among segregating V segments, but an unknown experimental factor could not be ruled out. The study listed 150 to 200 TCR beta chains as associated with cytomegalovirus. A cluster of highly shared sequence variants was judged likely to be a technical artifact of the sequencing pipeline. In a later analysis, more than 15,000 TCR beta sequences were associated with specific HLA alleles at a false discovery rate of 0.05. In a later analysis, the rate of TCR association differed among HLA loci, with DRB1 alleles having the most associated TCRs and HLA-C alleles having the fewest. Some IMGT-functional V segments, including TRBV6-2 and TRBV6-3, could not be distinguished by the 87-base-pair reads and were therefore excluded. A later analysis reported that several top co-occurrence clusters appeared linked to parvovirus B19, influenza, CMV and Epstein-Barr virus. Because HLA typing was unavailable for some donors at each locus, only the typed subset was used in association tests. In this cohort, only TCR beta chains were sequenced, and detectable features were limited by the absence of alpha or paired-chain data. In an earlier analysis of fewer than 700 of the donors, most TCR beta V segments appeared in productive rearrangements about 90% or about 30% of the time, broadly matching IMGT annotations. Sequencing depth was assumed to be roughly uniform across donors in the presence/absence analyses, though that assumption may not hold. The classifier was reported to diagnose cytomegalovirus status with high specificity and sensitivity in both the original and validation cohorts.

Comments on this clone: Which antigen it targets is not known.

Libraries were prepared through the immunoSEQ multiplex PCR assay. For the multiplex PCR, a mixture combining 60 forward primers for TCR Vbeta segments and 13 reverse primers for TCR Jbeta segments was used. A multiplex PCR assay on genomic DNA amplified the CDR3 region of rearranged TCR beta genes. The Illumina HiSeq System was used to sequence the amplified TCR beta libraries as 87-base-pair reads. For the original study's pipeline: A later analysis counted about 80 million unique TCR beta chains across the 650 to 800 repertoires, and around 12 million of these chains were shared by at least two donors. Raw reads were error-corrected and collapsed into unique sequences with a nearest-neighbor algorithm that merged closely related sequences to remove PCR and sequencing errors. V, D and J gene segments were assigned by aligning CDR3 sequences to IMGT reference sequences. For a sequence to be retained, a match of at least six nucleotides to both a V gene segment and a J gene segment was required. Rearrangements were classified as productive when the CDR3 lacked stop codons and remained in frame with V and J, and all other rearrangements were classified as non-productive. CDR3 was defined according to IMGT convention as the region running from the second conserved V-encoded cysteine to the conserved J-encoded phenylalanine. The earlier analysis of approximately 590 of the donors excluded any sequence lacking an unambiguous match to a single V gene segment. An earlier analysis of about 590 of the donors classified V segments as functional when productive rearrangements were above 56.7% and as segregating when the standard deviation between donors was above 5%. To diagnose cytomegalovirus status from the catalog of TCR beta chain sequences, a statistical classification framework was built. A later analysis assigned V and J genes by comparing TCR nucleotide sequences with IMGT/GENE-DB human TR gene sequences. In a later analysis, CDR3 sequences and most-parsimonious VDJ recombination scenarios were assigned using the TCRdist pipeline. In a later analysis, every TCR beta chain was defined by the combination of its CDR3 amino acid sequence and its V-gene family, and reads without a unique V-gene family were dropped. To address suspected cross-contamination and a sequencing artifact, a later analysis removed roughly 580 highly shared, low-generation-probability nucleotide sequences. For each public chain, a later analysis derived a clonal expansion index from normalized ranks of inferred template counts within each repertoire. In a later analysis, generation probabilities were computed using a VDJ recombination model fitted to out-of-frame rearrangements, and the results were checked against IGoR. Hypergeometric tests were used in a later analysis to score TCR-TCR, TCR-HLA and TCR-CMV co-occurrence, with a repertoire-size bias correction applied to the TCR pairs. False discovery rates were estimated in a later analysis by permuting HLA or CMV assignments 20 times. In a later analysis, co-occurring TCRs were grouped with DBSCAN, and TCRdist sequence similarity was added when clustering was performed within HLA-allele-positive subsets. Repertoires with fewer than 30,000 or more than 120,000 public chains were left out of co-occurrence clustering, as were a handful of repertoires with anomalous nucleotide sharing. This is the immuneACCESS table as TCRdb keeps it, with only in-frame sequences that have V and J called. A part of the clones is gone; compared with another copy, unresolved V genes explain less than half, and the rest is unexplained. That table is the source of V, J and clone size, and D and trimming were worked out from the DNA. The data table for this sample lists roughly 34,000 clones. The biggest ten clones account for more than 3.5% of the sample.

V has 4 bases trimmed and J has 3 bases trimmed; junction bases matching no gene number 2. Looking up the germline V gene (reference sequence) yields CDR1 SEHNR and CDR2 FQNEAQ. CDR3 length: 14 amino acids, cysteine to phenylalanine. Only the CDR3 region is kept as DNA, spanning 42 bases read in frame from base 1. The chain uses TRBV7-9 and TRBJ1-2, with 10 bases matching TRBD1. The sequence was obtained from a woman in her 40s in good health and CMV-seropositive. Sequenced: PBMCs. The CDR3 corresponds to CASSSTGGDYGYTF. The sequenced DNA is TGTGCCAGCAGCTCGACAGGGGGCGACTATGGCTACACCTTC.